This TCR beta chain came from a study of blood T cell repertoires in COVID-19. Study-level background: The United States, Italy and Spain provided the acute and convalescent COVID-19 samples. Sample material is recorded as cDNA or gDNA derived from T cells, B-cell-depleted T cells, or PBMCs.

Germline V gene data show CDR1 as LNHNV and CDR2 as YYDKDF (reference sequence). CDR3 length equals 14 residues. Trimming removed 1 base at V and 7 bases at J, with 11 bases between. In the original analysis: Estimates of nucleated cell counts were drawn from the amplification of reference gene primers. The protocol was immunoSEQ multiplex PCR, while the TCRdb copy is restricted to in-frame clones and leaves out a portion. V and J calls and clone size are as listed in that table; D and trimming were resolved from the DNA. The table shows 300,000 to 450,000 clones, with around 90% occurring only once.

The sample taken for sequencing was peripheral blood. The rearrangement joins TRBV15 to TRBJ1-5; unclear D gene. This sequence originates from a human donor in a cohort sampled during active COVID-19. CDR3 nucleotides: TGTGCCACCAGCAGAGGGAGTCCATCCCAGCCCCAGCATTTT. Translation: CATSRGSPSQPQHF.